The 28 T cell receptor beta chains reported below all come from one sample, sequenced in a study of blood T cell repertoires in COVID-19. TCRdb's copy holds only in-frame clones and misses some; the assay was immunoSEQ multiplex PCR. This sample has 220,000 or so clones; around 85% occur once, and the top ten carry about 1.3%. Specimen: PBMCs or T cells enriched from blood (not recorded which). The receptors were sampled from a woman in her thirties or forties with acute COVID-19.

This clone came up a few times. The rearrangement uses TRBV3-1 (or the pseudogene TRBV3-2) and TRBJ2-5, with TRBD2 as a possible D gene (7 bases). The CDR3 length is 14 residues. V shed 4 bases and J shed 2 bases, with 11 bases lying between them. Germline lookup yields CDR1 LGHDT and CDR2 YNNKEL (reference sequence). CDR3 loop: CASSRGGVQETQYF. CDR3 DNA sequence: TGTGCCAGCAGCCGAGGGGGGGTGCAAGAGACCCAGTACTTC.

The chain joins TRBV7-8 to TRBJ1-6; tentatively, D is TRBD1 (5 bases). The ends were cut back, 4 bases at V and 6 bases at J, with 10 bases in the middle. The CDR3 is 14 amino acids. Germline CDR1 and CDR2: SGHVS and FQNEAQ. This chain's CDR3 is CASSSVRGNSPLHF. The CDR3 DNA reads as TGTGCCAGCAGCTCAGTTAGGGGTAATTCACCCCTCCACTTT.

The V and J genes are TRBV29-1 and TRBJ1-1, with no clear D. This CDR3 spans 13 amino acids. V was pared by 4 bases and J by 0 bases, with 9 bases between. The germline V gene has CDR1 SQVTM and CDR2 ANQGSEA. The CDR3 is CSVVGRMNTEAFF. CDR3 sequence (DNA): TGCAGCGTTGTAGGGAGGATGAACACTGAAGCTTTCTTT.

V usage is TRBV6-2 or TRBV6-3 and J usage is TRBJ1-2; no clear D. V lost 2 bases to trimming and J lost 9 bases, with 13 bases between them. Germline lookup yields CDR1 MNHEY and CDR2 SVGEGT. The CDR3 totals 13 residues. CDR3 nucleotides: TGTGCCAGCAGTTACCTCGGGGAAACAAGCTACACCTTC. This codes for CASSYLGETSYTF.

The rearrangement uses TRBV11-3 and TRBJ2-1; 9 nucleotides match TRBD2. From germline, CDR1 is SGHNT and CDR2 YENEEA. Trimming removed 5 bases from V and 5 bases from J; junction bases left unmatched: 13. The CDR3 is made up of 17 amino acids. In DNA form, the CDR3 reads TGTGCCAGCAGCACAGTAGCGGGAGTAGAAGGACACAATGAGCAGTTCTTC. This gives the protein CASSTVAGVEGHNEQFF.

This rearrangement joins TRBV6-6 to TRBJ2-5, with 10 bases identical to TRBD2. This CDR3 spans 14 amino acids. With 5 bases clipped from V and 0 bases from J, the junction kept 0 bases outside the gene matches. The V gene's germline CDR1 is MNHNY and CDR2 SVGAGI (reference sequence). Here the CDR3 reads CASSTSGNQETQYF. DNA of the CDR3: TGTGCCAGCAGTACTAGCGGGAACCAAGAGACCCAGTACTTC.

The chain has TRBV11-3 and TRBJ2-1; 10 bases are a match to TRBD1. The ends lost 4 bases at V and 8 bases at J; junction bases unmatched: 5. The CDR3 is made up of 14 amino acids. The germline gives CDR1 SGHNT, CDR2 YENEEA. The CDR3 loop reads CASSSGTGVDEQFF. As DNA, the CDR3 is TGTGCCAGCAGCTCCGGGACAGGGGTCGATGAGCAGTTCTTC.

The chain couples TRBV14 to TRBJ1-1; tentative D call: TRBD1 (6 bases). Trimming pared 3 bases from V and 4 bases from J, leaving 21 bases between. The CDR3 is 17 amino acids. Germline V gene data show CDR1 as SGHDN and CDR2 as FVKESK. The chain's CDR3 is CASSQAGQIIFGTEAFF. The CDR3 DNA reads TGTGCCAGCAGCCAGGCAGGACAGATCATTTTTGGCACTGAAGCTTTCTTT.

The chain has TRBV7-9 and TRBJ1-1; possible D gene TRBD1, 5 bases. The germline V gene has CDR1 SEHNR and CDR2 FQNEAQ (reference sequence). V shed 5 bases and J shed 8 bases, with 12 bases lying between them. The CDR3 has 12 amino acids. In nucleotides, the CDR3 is TGTGCCAGCAGCCTGACATCAGGGGAAGCTTTCTTT. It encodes CASSLTSGEAFF. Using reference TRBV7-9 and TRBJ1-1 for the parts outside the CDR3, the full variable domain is DTGVSQNPRHKITKRGQNVTFRCDPISEHNRLYWYRQTLGQGPEFLTYFQNEAQLEKSRLLSDRFSAERPKGSFSTLEIQRTEQGDSAMYLCASSLTSGEAFFGQGTRLTVV.

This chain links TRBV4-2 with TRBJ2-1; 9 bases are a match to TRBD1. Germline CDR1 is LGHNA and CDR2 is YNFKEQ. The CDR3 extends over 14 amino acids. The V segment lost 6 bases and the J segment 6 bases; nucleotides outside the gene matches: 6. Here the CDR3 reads CASRDGQGSNEQFF. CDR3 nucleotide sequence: TGTGCCAGCAGGGATGGACAGGGGAGCAATGAGCAGTTCTTC.

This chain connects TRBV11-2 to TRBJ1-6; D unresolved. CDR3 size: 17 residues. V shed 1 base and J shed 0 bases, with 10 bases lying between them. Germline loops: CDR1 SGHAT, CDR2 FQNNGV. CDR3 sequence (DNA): TGTGCCAGCAGCTTAGTAGGAGGAAGCTCCTATAATTCACCCCTCCACTTT. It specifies CASSLVGGSSYNSPLHF.

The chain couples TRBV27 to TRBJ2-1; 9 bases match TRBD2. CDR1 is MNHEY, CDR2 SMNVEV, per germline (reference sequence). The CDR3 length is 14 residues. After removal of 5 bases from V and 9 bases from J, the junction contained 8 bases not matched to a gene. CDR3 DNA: TGTGCCAGCAGTATGGCTAGCGGGATGGGTGAGCAGTTCTTC. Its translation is CASSMASGMGEQFF.

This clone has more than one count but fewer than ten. CDR3 protein: CAINQGGNQPQHF. The DNA of the CDR3 is TGTGCCATAAATCAGGGTGGCAATCAGCCCCAGCATTTT. The chain recombines TRBV19 with TRBJ1-5; tentatively, D is TRBD1 (5 bases). Germline V gives CDR1 LNHDA, CDR2 SQIVND (reference sequence). V was trimmed by 10 bases and J by 2 bases, leaving 12 bases between them. The length of the CDR3 is 13 residues.

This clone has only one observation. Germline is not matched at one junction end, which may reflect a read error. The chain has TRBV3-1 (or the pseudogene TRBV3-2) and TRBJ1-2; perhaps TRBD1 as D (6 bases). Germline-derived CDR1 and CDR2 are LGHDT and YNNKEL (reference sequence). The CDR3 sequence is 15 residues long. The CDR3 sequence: CASSEDQAQGRGYTF. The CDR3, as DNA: TGTGCCAGCAGCGAAGACCAGGCACAGGGACGTGGCTACACCTTC.

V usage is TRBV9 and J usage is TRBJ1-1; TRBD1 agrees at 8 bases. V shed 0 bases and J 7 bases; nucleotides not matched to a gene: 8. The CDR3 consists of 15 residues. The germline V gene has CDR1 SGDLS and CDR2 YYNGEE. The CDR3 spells CASSVGTGSGVEAFF. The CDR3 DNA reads TGTGCCAGCAGCGTAGGGACAGGGAGTGGGGTTGAAGCTTTCTTT.

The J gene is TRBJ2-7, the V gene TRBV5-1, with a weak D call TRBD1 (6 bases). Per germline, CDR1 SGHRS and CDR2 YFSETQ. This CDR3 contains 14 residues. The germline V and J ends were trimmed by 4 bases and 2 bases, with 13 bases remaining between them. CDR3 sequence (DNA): TGCGCCAGCAGCCGGGACACTGGACCCTACGAGCAGTACTTC. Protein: CASSRDTGPYEQYF. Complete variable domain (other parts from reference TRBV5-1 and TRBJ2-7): KAGVTQTPRYLIKTRGQQVTLSCSPISGHRSVSWYQQTPGQGLQFLFEYFSETQRNKGNFPGRFSGRQFSNSRSEMNVSTLELGDSALYLCASSRDTGPYEQYFGPGTRLTVT.

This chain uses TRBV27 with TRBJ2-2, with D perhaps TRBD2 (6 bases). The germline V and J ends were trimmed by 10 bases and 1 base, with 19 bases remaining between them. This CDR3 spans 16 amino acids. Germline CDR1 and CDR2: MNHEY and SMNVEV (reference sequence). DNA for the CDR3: TGTGCCACCCTTAGGACCGGGACTCTGAACACCGGGGAGCTGTTTTTT. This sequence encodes CATLRTGTLNTGELFF.

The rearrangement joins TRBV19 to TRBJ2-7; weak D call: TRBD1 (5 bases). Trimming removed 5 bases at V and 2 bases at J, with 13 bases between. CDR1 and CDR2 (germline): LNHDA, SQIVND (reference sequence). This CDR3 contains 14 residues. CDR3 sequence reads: CASSVTRETYEQYF. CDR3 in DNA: TGTGCCAGTAGTGTGACCAGGGAAACCTACGAGCAGTACTTC.

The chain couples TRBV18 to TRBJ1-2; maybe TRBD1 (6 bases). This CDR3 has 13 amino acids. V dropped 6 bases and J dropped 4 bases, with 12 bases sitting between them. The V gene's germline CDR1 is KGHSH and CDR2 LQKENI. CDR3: CASSPGRGYGYTF. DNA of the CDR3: TGTGCCAGCTCCCCCGGCAGGGGCTATGGCTACACCTTC.

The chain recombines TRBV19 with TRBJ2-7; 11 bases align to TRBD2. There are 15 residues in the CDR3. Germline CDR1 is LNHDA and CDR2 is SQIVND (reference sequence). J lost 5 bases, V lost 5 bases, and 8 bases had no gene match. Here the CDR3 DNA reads TGTGCCAGTAGTTCGGGACTAGCGGTTGCTAACGAGCAGTACTTC. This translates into CASSSGLAVANEQYF.

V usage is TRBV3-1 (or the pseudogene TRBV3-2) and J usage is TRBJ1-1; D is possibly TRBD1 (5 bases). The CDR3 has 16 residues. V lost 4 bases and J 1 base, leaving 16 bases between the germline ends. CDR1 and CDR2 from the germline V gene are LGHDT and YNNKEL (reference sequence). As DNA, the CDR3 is TGTGCCAGCAGCCTCAGGCCGGAGGGGCCGAACACTGAAGCTTTCTTT. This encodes CASSLRPEGPNTEAFF.

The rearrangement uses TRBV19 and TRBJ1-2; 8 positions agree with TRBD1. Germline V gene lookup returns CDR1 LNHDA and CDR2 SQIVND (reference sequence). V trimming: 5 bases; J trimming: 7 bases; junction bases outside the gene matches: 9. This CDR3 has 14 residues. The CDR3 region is CASSPQATGGGYTF. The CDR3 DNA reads TGTGCCAGTAGTCCGCAAGCTACAGGGGGTGGCTACACCTTC.

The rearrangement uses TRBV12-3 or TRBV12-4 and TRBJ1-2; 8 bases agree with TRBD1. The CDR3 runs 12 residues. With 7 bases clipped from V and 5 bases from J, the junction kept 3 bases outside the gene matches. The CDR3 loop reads CASIGTGYGYTF. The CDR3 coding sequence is TGTGCCAGCATCGGGACAGGTTATGGCTACACCTTC.

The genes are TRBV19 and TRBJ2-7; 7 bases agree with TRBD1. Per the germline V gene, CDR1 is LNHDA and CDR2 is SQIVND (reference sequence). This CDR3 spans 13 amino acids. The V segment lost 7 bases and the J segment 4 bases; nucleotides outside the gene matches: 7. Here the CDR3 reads CASIRFRGYEQYF. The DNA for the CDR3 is TGTGCCAGTATTAGGTTCAGGGGGTACGAGCAGTACTTC.

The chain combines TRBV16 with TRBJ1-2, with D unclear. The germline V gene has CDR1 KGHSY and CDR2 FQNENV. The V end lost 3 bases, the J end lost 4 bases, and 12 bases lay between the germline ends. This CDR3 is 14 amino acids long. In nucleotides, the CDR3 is TGTGCCAGCAGCCACTTAGCGGCAGCCTATGGCTACACCTTC. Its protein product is CASSHLAAAYGYTF. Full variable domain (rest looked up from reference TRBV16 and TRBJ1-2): GEEVAQTPKHLVRGEGQKAKLYCAPIKGHSYVFWYQQVLKNEFKFLISFQNENVFDETGMPKERFSAKCLPNSPCSLEIQATKLEDSAVYFCASSHLAAAYGYTFGSGTRLTVV.

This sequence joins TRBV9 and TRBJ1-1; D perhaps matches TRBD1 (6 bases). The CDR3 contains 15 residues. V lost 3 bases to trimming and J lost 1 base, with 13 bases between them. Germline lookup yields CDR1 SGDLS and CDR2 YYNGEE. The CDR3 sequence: CASSGTGTPNTEAFF. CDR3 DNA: TGTGCCAGCAGCGGGACCGGGACACCGAACACTGAAGCTTTCTTT.

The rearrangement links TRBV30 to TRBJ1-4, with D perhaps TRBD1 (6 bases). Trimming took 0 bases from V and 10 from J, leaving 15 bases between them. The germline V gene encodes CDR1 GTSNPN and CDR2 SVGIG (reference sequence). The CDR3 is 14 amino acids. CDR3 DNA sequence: TGTGCCTGGAGTGTGGGGACATGGGACGCAAAACTGTTTTTT. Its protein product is CAWSVGTWDAKLFF.

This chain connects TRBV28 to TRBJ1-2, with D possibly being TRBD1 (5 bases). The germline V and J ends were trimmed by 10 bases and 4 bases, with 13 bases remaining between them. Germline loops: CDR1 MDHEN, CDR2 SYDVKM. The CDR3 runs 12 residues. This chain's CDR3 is CAIAGNSYGYTF. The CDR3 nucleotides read TGTGCCATTGCAGGGAATTCCTATGGCTACACCTTC.